The source of this TCR beta chain is a study of blood T cells in healthy people across ages. There are 14 residues in the CDR3. V trimming: 5 bases; J trimming: 0 bases; junction bases outside the gene matches: 4. The V gene's germline CDR1 is SQVTM and CDR2 ANQGSEA. The use of a sample-barcoded 5' primer and a J-beta primer mix characterized a second PCR of roughly 6 to 11 cycles. MiXCR, applied by TCRdb to the 5' RACE reads, yields one record per CDR3 protein. The sample holds hundreds of thousands of distinct CDR3 sequences, roughly 56% seen once. In this sample, this clonotype turned up a few times.

V usage is TRBV29-1 and J usage is TRBJ2-3, with TRBD2 identical over 8 bases. The sequencing sample was made of blood. The clonotype comes from a middle-aged man in good health. CDR3: CSVPLAVSTDTQYF. CDR3 nucleotides: TGCAGCGTTCCACTAGCGGTTAGCACAGATACGCAGTATTTT.